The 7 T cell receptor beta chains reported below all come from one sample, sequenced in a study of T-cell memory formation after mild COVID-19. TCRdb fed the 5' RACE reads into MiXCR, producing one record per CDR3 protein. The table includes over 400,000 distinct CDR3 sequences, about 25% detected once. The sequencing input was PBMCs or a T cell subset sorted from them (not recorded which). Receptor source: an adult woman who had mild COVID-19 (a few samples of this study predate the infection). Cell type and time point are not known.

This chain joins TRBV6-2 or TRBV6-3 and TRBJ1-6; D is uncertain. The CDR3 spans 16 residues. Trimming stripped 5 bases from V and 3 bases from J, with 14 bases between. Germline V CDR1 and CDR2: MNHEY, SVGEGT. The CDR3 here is CASSPFLGVYNSPLHF. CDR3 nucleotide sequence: TGTGCCAGCAGTCCTTTCCTAGGAGTCTATAATTCACCCCTCCACTTT.

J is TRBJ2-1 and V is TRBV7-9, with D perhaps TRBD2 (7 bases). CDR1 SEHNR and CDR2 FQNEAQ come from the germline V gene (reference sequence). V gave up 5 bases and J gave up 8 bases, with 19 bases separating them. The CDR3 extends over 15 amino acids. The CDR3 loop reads CASSPPGGAADEQFF. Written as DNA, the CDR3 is TGTGCCAGCAGCCCCCCGGGGGGCGCCGCCGATGAGCAGTTCTTC. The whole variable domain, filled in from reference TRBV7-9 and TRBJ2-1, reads DTGVSQNPRHKITKRGQNVTFRCDPISEHNRLYWYRQTLGQGPEFLTYFQNEAQLEKSRLLSDRFSAERPKGSFSTLEIQRTEQGDSAMYLCASSPPGGAADEQFFGPGTRLTVL.

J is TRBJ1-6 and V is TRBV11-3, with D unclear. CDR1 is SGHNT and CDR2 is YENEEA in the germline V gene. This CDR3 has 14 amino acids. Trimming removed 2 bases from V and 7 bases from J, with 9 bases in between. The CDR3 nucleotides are TGTGCCAGCAGCTTACAGGAAAGGAATTCACCCCTCCACTTT. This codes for CASSLQERNSPLHF.

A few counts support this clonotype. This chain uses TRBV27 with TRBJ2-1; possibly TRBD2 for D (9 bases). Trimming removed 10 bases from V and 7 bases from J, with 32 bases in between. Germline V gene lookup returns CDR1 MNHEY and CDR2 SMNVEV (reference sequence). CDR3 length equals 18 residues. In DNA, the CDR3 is TGTGCCACCCCAGGAGGGACAGGCTGGCGGGAGGGCCTGAATGAGCAGTTCTTC. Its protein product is CATPGGTGWREGLNEQFF.

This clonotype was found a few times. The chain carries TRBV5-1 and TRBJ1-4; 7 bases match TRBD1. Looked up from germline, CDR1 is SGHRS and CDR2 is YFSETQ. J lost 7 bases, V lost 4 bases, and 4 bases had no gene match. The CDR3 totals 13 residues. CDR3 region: CASSLTGVEKLFF. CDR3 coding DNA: TGCGCCAGCAGCCTCACAGGGGTTGAAAAACTGTTTTTT.

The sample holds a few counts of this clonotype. CDR3 DNA sequence: TGTGCCAGCAGTGAAGAGAAAATGAACACTGAAGCTTTCTTT. Protein sequence: CASSEEKMNTEAFF. The genes are TRBV2 and TRBJ1-1; D remains unclear. This CDR3 is built from 14 residues. V lost 1 base and J lost 0, with 6 bases in between. Germline V lookup: CDR1 SNHLY, CDR2 FYNNEI.

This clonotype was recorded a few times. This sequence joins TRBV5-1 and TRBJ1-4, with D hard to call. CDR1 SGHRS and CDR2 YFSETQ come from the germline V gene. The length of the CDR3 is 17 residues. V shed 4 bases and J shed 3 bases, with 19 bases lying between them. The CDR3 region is CASSTMAVYGANEKLFF. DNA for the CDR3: TGCGCCAGCAGCACCATGGCGGTATATGGGGCTAATGAAAAACTGTTTTTT.